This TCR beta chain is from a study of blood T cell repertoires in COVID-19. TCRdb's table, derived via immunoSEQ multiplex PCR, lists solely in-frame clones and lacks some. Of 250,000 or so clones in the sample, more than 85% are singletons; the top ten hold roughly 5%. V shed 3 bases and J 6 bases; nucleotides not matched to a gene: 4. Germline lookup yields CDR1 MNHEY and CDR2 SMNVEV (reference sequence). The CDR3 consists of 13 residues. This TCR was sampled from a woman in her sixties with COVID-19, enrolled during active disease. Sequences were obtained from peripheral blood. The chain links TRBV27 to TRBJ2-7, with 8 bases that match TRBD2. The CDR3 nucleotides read TGTGCCAGCAGTTTCGGGAGGGGTGCCGAGCAGTACTTC. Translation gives CASSFGRGAEQYF.